Listed below are T cell receptor beta chains from one sample, sequenced in a study of T cell responses to AZD1222 COVID-19 vaccine. Only in-frame clones appear in the TCRdb table, and some are missing; sequencing was by immunoSEQ multiplex PCR. The data contain about 130,000 clones, about 89% of them singletons. Source: peripheral blood, taken on day 0 of AZD1222 vaccination. Source of these receptors: an adult in good health. Each CDR3 is given with its conserved first and last residue. The order of the fields is CDR3 DNA, CDR3 protein, J gene, V gene, D gene. The D gene is left open where the match is weak.

DNA: TGTGCCAGTAGGCTAGCGGGGGGAAAGGGGACAGATACGCAGTATTTT; CDR3: CASRLAGGKGTDTQYF; J: TRBJ2-3; V: TRBV19; D: TRBD2
DNA: TGTGCCAGCAGCATCCGACAGGGGGTGGACGAGCAGTACTTC; CDR3: CASSIRQGVDEQYF; J: TRBJ2-7; V: TRBV13; D: TRBD1
DNA: TGTGCCAGCAGCCAAGATACGGTAGATGAAAAACTGTTTTTT; CDR3: CASSQDTVDEKLFF; J: TRBJ1-4; V: TRBV4-2; D: NA
DNA: TGCGCCAGCACCGCCCAGGGGTACACAGATACGCAGTATTTT; CDR3: CASTAQGYTDTQYF; J: TRBJ2-3; V: TRBV5-1; D: NA
DNA: TGTGCCAGCAGTGAACTGCAGGGCGGTCAGCCCCAGCATTTT; CDR3: CASSELQGGQPQHF; J: TRBJ1-5; V: TRBV6-1; D: NA
DNA: TGTGCCAGCAGCCTGCAGGGCAATCAGCCCCAGCATTTT; CDR3: CASSLQGNQPQHF; J: TRBJ1-5; V: TRBV3-1/TRBV3-2; D: NA
DNA: TGCGCCAGCAGCCAAGAGGTAATAGCCCACACAGAAGCTTTCTTT; CDR3: CASSQEVIAHTEAFF; J: TRBJ1-1; V: TRBV4-3; D: NA
DNA: TGTGCCTGGAATACAGGGAGTAGCAATCAGCCCCAGCATTTT; CDR3: CAWNTGSSNQPQHF; J: TRBJ1-5; V: TRBV30; D: NA
DNA: TGTGCCAGCAGTGGAAGGACTAGCGGGGCGCAGTATTTT; CDR3: CASSGRTSGAQYF; J: TRBJ2-3; V: TRBV27; D: TRBD2
DNA: TGTGCCAGCCTATTTAGGGGAGCGGGGGCCACGAAAGAGACCCAGTACTTC; CDR3: CASLFRGAGATKETQYF; J: TRBJ2-5; V: TRBV5-6; D: TRBD2
DNA: TGCAGTGCTAGTGGTGGGACAGGGGCCTACAATGAGCAGTTCTTC; CDR3: CSASGGTGAYNEQFF; J: TRBJ2-1; V: TRBV20-1; D: TRBD1
DNA: TGTGCCAGCAGCCAAGAACTTGGCAGAAACTATGGCTACACCTTC; CDR3: CASSQELGRNYGYTF; J: TRBJ1-2; V: TRBV14; D: NA
DNA: TGTGCCAGCAGCTCGGACTTATCTAATGAAAAACTGTTTTTT; CDR3: CASSSDLSNEKLFF; J: TRBJ1-4; V: TRBV7-2; D: NA
DNA: TGTGCCAGCAGCCCGATTATCACCGGGGAGCTGTTTTTT; CDR3: CASSPIITGELFF; J: TRBJ2-2; V: TRBV2; D: NA
DNA: TGTGCCAGCAGCCCGGGGATTTTGCCCCAGCATTTT; CDR3: CASSPGILPQHF; J: TRBJ1-5; V: TRBV7-2; D: NA